The 26 T cell receptor beta chains in this list originate from one sample, sequenced in a study of blood T cell repertoires in COVID-19. The protocol was immunoSEQ multiplex PCR, while the TCRdb copy is restricted to in-frame clones and leaves out a portion. The sample lists just under 150,000 clones, approximately 87% occurring once. Material for sequencing was peripheral blood. The receptors shown here come from a man aged 45 to 65 who had recovered from COVID-19.

This rearrangement joins TRBV18 to TRBJ1-2; 9 nucleotides match TRBD1. CDR3 size: 13 residues. After removal of 7 bases from V and 8 bases from J, the junction contained 8 bases not matched to a gene. The germline V gene encodes CDR1 KGHSH and CDR2 LQKENI. The DNA for the CDR3 is TGTGCCAGCTTAAAACAGGGGGCGCAGGGCTACACCTTC. Protein: CASLKQGAQGYTF.

DNA of the CDR3: TGTGCCAGCAGCTCCGGGCGGGCGTCCAACGAGCAGTACTTC. Translated, it gives CASSSGRASNEQYF. The rearrangement joins TRBV11-3 to TRBJ2-7, with D perhaps matching TRBD2 (5 bases). Germline loops: CDR1 SGHNT, CDR2 YENEEA. The V end was cut by 4 bases, the J end by 5 bases, with 15 bases between. This CDR3 comprises 14 residues.

This chain connects TRBV7-2 to TRBJ2-3; 13 bases are shared with TRBD2. V shed 3 bases, J shed 4 bases, and the junction held 7 bases outside the gene matches. The V gene's germline CDR1 is SGHTA and CDR2 FQGNSA. CDR3 size: 17 residues. The DNA for the CDR3 is TGTGCCAGCAGCTTGACTCGACTAGCGGGGGGAGCAGATACGCAGTATTTT. Encoded protein: CASSLTRLAGGADTQYF.

This chain links TRBV5-4 with TRBJ1-6; no clear D gene. The V and J ends lost 2 bases and 8 bases respectively, with 11 bases between them. This CDR3 comprises 14 residues. CDR1 and CDR2 from the germline V gene are SGHNT and YYREEE (reference sequence). CDR3 sequence: CASSFEGFDSPLHF. The CDR3 DNA is TGTGCCAGCAGCTTTGAGGGTTTCGATTCACCCCTCCACTTT.

This chain joins TRBV3-1 (or the pseudogene TRBV3-2) and TRBJ1-1, with a weak D call TRBD1 (6 bases). Trimming took off 5 bases at V and 1 base at J, with 23 bases between the two ends. This CDR3 region has 18 residues. Germline values: CDR1 LGHDT, CDR2 YNNKEL (reference sequence). The CDR3 sequence: CASSTHPPPGHENTEAFF. CDR3 in DNA: TGTGCCAGCAGCACCCATCCGCCCCCGGGACACGAGAACACTGAAGCTTTCTTT.

The chain recombines TRBV3-1 (or the pseudogene TRBV3-2) with TRBJ1-4; possibly TRBD1 for D (5 bases). Germline lookup yields CDR1 LGHDT and CDR2 YNNKEL (reference sequence). V was trimmed by 2 bases and J by 8 bases, leaving 15 bases between them. The CDR3 runs 15 residues. This CDR3 is CASSQRRAGSEKLFF. The DNA of the CDR3 is TGTGCCAGCAGCCAACGCAGAGCAGGGTCGGAAAAACTGTTTTTT.

V usage is TRBV7-2 and J usage is TRBJ2-7; TRBD2 is a possible D gene (5 bases). CDR1 and CDR2 from the germline V gene are SGHTA and FQGNSA. The CDR3 spans 13 residues. V gave up 1 base and J gave up 7 bases, with 11 bases separating them. CDR3 DNA sequence: TGTGCCAGCAGCTTAGTCACGGGGAGAGAGCAGTACTTC. Translation: CASSLVTGREQYF.

The genes are TRBV11-3 and TRBJ1-1; a weak D match, TRBD1 (6 bases). The CDR3 is 16 residues long. V was trimmed by 4 bases and J by 1 base, leaving 16 bases between them. Germline V gives CDR1 SGHNT, CDR2 YENEEA. Here the CDR3 DNA reads TGTGCCAGCAGCTACGGAGAGGGGGTCGGGAACACTGAAGCTTTCTTT. It codes for CASSYGEGVGNTEAFF.

V usage is TRBV6-1 and J usage is TRBJ2-7; maybe TRBD1 (7 bases). The CDR3 has 14 amino acids. CDR1 MNHNS and CDR2 SASEGT come from the germline V gene. V lost 6 bases, J lost 4 bases, and 16 bases lay in between. CDR3 sequence (DNA): TGTGCCAGCAGAGACGGGGGACAGTTATACGAGCAGTACTTC. This sequence encodes CASRDGGQLYEQYF.

This chain uses TRBV4-3 with TRBJ2-7; D is possibly TRBD1 (6 bases). The germline V and J ends were trimmed by 4 bases and 0 bases, with 10 bases remaining between them. CDR1 and CDR2 (germline): LGHNA, YSLEER. The CDR3 loop spans 14 amino acids. CDR3 DNA: TGCGCCAGCAGCCCAGGACAGTTCTCCTACGAGCAGTACTTC. Its protein is CASSPGQFSYEQYF.

CDR3 loop: CASSRDKSTEAFF. The CDR3, as DNA: TGTGCCAGCAGCCGGGACAAAAGCACTGAAGCTTTCTTT. V is TRBV7-3 and J is TRBJ1-1, with D perhaps TRBD1 (6 bases). The CDR3 runs to 13 residues. Germline V gives CDR1 SGHTA, CDR2 FQGTGA. The V gene lost 5 bases and the J gene lost 4 bases, with 11 bases spanning the gap.

This clone occurred once. The rearrangement links TRBV9 to TRBJ1-5; TRBD1 might be the D (6 bases). The CDR3 contains 14 residues. Germline V lookup: CDR1 SGDLS, CDR2 YYNGEE. Trimming pared 0 bases from V and 8 bases from J, leaving 12 bases between. DNA of the CDR3: TGTGCCAGCAGCGTAGGCCCAAAGGGGGAGCCCCAGCATTTT. It yields the protein CASSVGPKGEPQHF.

V usage is TRBV25-1 and J usage is TRBJ1-2; 9 bases map to TRBD1. This CDR3 region has 15 residues. The germline CDR1 and CDR2 sequences are MGHDK and SYGVNS. Trimming removed 3 bases from V and 2 bases from J; junction bases left unmatched: 4. CDR3 DNA: TGTGCCAGCAGTGAGTGGGGACAGGGAAACTATGGCTACACCTTC. This translates into CASSEWGQGNYGYTF.

This clone has only one observation. The V gene is TRBV27, the J gene TRBJ1-4; TRBD1 matches at 9 bases. The CDR3 contains 14 residues. Per germline, CDR1 MNHEY and CDR2 SMNVEV (reference sequence). V lost 6 bases, J lost 8 bases, and 7 bases stayed unmatched. The DNA of the CDR3 is TGTGCCAGCAGCTGGACAGGGGTGAGAGAAAAACTGTTTTTT. It translates to CASSWTGVREKLFF.

The rearrangement links TRBV30 to TRBJ2-7, with TRBD1 matching 7 bases. The ends lost 1 base at V and 2 bases at J; junction bases unmatched: 5. The CDR3 runs to 14 residues. Germline CDR1 reads GTSNPN; CDR2 reads SVGIG (reference sequence). The CDR3 nucleotides read TGTGCCTGGAGTGGGGGGACAGTACCCTACGAGCAGTACTTC. Amino acids: CAWSGGTVPYEQYF.

The genes are TRBV6-5 and TRBJ1-1; the D is unclear. Per the germline V gene, CDR1 is MNHEY and CDR2 is SVGAGI. The CDR3 covers 13 residues. Trimming removed 2 bases at V and 5 bases at J, with 9 bases between. CDR3 bases: TGTGCCAGCAGTTACAGGAGAACAACTGAAGCTTTCTTT. This translates into CASSYRRTTEAFF.

Only one count was recorded for this clone. The chain employs TRBV18 and TRBJ2-7; TRBD2 matches at 12 bases. This CDR3 region has 13 residues. The germline gives CDR1 KGHSH, CDR2 LQKENI. After removal of 4 bases from V and 7 bases from J, the junction contained 2 bases not matched to a gene. The CDR3 DNA reads as TGTGCCAGCTCACGAGGGACTAGCGGGGAGCAGTACTTC. It specifies CASSRGTSGEQYF.

The chain links TRBV6-2 or TRBV6-3 to TRBJ1-5; D remains ambiguous. Deletions cut 5 bases from V and 0 bases from J, with 11 bases between. This CDR3 is 15 amino acids long. The germline gives CDR1 MNHEY, CDR2 SVGEGT. The CDR3 sequence is CASSPEGVSNQPQHF. The CDR3 region has the DNA TGTGCCAGCAGTCCCGAGGGAGTTAGCAATCAGCCCCAGCATTTT.

The rearrangement links TRBV29-1 to TRBJ1-2, with D unresolved. V dropped 6 bases and J dropped 8 bases, with 13 bases sitting between them. Germline CDR1 is SQVTM and CDR2 is ANQGSEA. This CDR3 region has 11 residues. CDR3 amino acids: CSVKRAEGYTF. The CDR3 coding sequence is TGCAGCGTAAAGCGAGCGGAGGGCTACACCTTC.

J is TRBJ2-5 and V is TRBV12-3 or TRBV12-4; D unresolved. V lost 6 bases to trimming and J lost 5 bases, with 10 bases between them. This CDR3 is 12 amino acids long. In nucleotides, the CDR3 is TGTGCCAGCAGCTATACGAGCGAGACCCAGTACTTC. Translation: CASSYTSETQYF.

The gene calls are TRBV7-3 and TRBJ2-2; TRBD2 aligns across 10 bases. V dropped 7 bases and J dropped 3; count of bases not matched to a gene: 5. This CDR3 has 15 residues. From germline, CDR1 is SGHTA and CDR2 FQGTGA. The CDR3 loop reads CASTPGLADTGELFF. CDR3 DNA sequence: TGTGCCAGCACGCCAGGACTAGCGGACACCGGGGAGCTGTTTTTT.

The genes are TRBV13 and TRBJ2-7, with D unclear. The germline V gene encodes CDR1 PRHDT and CDR2 FYEKMQ (reference sequence). The V end lost 4 bases, the J end lost 4 bases, and 8 bases lay between the germline ends. The CDR3 is made up of 12 amino acids. The CDR3, as DNA: TGTGCCAGCAGCTCCACCCGGTACGAGCAGTACTTC. The encoded protein is CASSSTRYEQYF.

In this sample, this clone turned up many times. The J gene is TRBJ1-5, the V gene TRBV27, with 9 bases that match TRBD1. This CDR3 has 12 amino acids. The germline CDR1 and CDR2 sequences are MNHEY and SMNVEV (reference sequence). V shed 11 bases, J shed 7 bases, and the junction held 6 bases outside the gene matches. The CDR3 sequence: CAARTGDQPQHF. CDR3 DNA sequence: TGTGCCGCTAGGACAGGGGACCAGCCCCAGCATTTT.

The chain combines TRBV6-5 with TRBJ2-3; a possible D gene is TRBD1 (6 bases). The CDR3 covers 14 residues. The V end lost 6 bases, the J end lost 2 bases, and 12 bases lay between the germline ends. Germline values: CDR1 MNHEY, CDR2 SVGAGI. CDR3 in DNA: TGTGCCAGCAGGGTACAGGGTAACACAGATACGCAGTATTTT. As protein: CASRVQGNTDTQYF.

This chain joins TRBV7-6 and TRBJ2-7; TRBD1 agrees at 7 bases. Germline lookup yields CDR1 SGHVS and CDR2 FNYEAQ. V shed 7 bases and J 2 bases; nucleotides not matched to a gene: 11. CDR3 length: 15 amino acids. The CDR3 protein is CASTPLRGRTYEQYF. The CDR3 coding sequence is TGTGCCAGCACCCCCTTAAGGGGGCGAACCTACGAGCAGTACTTC.

The chain carries TRBV7-8 and TRBJ1-1; D is perhaps TRBD1 (5 bases). Per germline, CDR1 SGHVS and CDR2 FQNEAQ. V was shortened by 1 base and J by 9 bases, with 15 bases between the two germline ends. There are 14 residues in the CDR3. CDR3 nucleotides: TGTGCCAGCAGCTTAGTCCGGGACTACCAACAAGCTTTCTTT. It is translated as CASSLVRDYQQAFF. The entire variable domain, with the rest obtained from reference TRBV7-8 and TRBJ1-1, is as follows: GAGVSQSPRYKVAKRGQDVALRCDPISGHVSLFWYQQALGQGPEFLTYFQNEAQLDKSGLPSDRFFAERPEGSVSTLKIQRTQQEDSAVYLCASSLVRDYQQAFFGQGTRLTVV.